The rows below give T cell receptor beta chains drawn from one sample of a study of Ad26.COV2.S vaccination and SARS-CoV-2 variants. Clones were read by immunoSEQ multiplex PCR, and TCRdb kept only the in-frame ones, dropping some. In the table there are around 340,000 clones, roughly 91% of which are singletons. The specimen was peripheral blood, collected in a trial of Ad26.COV2.S vaccine versus placebo. These receptors were taken from a person aged 18-60 years who received the Ad26.COV2.S COVID-19 vaccine or a placebo. CDR3s include the opening cysteine and the closing phenylalanine or tryptophan. A D gene is named only where the DNA matches it firmly. Rows give clone size only sometimes, using once, few, many, or a class for an expanded clone.

TRBV7-9	TRBJ1-2	few	.	CASSRLGGTYGYTF	TGTGCCAGCAGTCGGTTAGGGGGGACCTATGGCTACACCTTC
TRBV20-1	TRBJ2-2	.	.	CSARAGGELFF	TGCAGTGCTAGAGCTGGCGGGGAGCTGTTTTTT
TRBV30	TRBJ1-2	.	TRBD1	CAWSPGQALAGYTF	TGTGCCTGGAGTCCCGGACAGGCTTTAGCCGGCTACACCTTC
TRBV7-9	TRBJ1-3	.	.	CASSLVGLSGNTIYF	TGTGCCAGCAGCTTAGTTGGTCTCTCTGGAAACACCATATATTTT
TRBV27	TRBJ1-2	once	.	CASRRLGSVDGYTF	TGTGCCAGCAGGAGACTGGGGAGCGTAGATGGCTACACCTTC
TRBV2	TRBJ2-1	.	TRBD2	CASMRGTSDHNEQFF	TGTGCCAGCATGAGGGGGACTAGCGATCACAATGAGCAGTTCTTC
TRBV28	TRBJ1-5	.	.	CASSPPPGIEQPQHF	TGTGCCAGCAGTCCCCCGCCGGGAATAGAGCAGCCCCAGCATTTT
TRBV30	TRBJ1-2	.	.	CAWTVQMGGYTF	TGTGCCTGGACCGTTCAAATGGGTGGCTACACCTTC
TRBV6-5	TRBJ2-2	.	TRBD1	CASSSSRDRTGELFF	TGTGCCAGCAGTTCGTCCCGGGACAGGACCGGGGAGCTGTTTTTT
TRBV2	TRBJ2-5	.	.	CASSVDREGETQYF	TGTGCCAGCAGTGTTGACAGGGAGGGAGAGACCCAGTACTTC
TRBV5-1	TRBJ2-7	.	.	CASSRTESSYEQYF	TGCGCCAGCAGCAGAACGGAGAGCTCCTACGAGCAGTACTTC
TRBV28	TRBJ2-5	few	TRBD2	CASSLRGAGAGETQYF	TGTGCCAGCAGTTTGAGGGGAGCGGGAGCTGGGGAGACCCAGTACTTC
TRBV2	TRBJ2-1	.	.	CASSEEEGRSYNEQFF	TGTGCCAGCAGTGAAGAGGAGGGCAGATCCTACAATGAGCAGTTCTTC
TRBV19	TRBJ1-3	.	.	CASSNSRGNTIYF	TGTGCCAGTAGTAACAGCCGTGGAAACACCATATATTTT
TRBV6-5	TRBJ1-4	.	TRBD1	CASLDRGLSNEKLFF	TGTGCCAGCTTGGACAGGGGGCTCTCTAATGAAAAACTGTTTTTT
TRBV7-9	TRBJ2-7	.	.	CASSSDEAITYEQYF	TGTGCCAGCAGCTCGGACGAAGCGATCACCTACGAGCAGTACTTC
TRBV19	TRBJ2-7	.	TRBD1	CASSRDREGVYEQYF	TGTGCCAGTAGCCGGGACAGGGAGGGGGTATACGAGCAGTACTTC
TRBV7-9	TRBJ2-3	.	.	CASSSSWGTGPGTDTQYF	TGTGCCAGCAGCTCCTCATGGGGTACGGGACCCGGCACAGATACGCAGTATTTT
TRBV21-1	TRBJ2-1	.	.	CASSTRKGGAVVNEQFF	TGTGCCAGCAGCACTCGAAAAGGGGGAGCAGTGGTCAATGAGCAGTTCTTC
TRBV2	TRBJ2-5	.	.	CAEGLETQYF	TGTGCCGAGGGCCTGGAGACCCAGTACTTC
TRBV9	TRBJ2-7	.	TRBD1	CASSVAGTGFNEQYF	TGTGCCAGCAGCGTAGCCGGGACAGGGTTCAACGAGCAGTACTTC
TRBV19	TRBJ2-5	once	TRBD1	CASMDRGAFGETQYF	TGTGCCAGCATGGACAGGGGGGCTTTTGGGGAGACCCAGTACTTC
TRBV30	TRBJ2-7	.	TRBD1	CAWSEFAGGFYEQYF	TGTGCCTGGAGTGAATTTGCAGGGGGATTCTACGAGCAGTACTTC
TRBV11-2	TRBJ2-3	.	.	CASSFRGVGTDTQYF	TGTGCCAGCAGCTTCCGAGGGGTTGGCACAGATACGCAGTATTTT
TRBV6-2/TRBV6-3	TRBJ1-5	.	.	CASSSLGGDPSNQPQHF	TGTGCCAGCAGTTCCCTGGGCGGGGACCCTAGCAATCAGCCCCAGCATTTT
TRBV6-2/TRBV6-3	TRBJ2-3	.	.	CASSYITDTQYF	TGTGCCAGCAGTTACATCACAGATACGCAGTATTTT
TRBV24-1	TRBJ2-3	once	TRBD1	CATSGDSRSDTQYF	TGTGCCACCAGTGGGGACAGTCGATCAGATACGCAGTATTTT
TRBV28	TRBJ1-4	.	TRBD1	CASTKEGARNEKLFF	TGTGCCAGCACAAAAGAGGGGGCGCGGAATGAAAAACTGTTTTTT
TRBV9	TRBJ2-2	.	TRBD1	CASSVVDRATGELFF	TGTGCCAGCAGCGTAGTAGACAGGGCCACCGGGGAGCTGTTTTTT
TRBV6-5	TRBJ1-5	.	.	CASSYSSTGNQPQHF	TGTGCCAGCAGTTACTCCTCAACGGGCAATCAGCCCCAGCATTTT
TRBV5-1	TRBJ2-1	.	TRBD2	CASSLVVGGRNEQFF	TGCGCCAGCAGCTTGGTTGTGGGGGGGAGGAATGAGCAGTTCTTC
TRBV23-1	TRBJ2-3	.	TRBD1	CASSHISPGQSTDTQYF	TGCGCCAGCAGTCATATTAGCCCGGGACAGAGCACAGATACGCAGTATTTT
TRBV7-8	TRBJ2-2	once	TRBD1	CASSSQGAKTGELFF	TGTGCCAGCAGCTCACAGGGGGCGAAGACCGGGGAGCTGTTTTTT
TRBV4-3	TRBJ1-2	.	TRBD1	CASSQEDREGYGYTF	TGCGCCAGCAGCCAAGAGGACAGGGAGGGCTATGGCTACACCTTC
TRBV7-2	TRBJ1-1	.	.	CASSFTRTEAFF	TGTGCCAGCAGCTTCACCAGAACTGAAGCTTTCTTT
TRBV4-2	TRBJ1-4	.	.	CASSRETPGTLSGEKLFF	TGTGCCAGCAGCCGTGAGACCCCCGGGACACTCTCGGGGGAAAAACTGTTTTTT
TRBV7-2	TRBJ1-5	.	.	CASSIGVSWPQHF	TGTGCCAGCAGCATCGGGGTCTCATGGCCCCAGCATTTT
TRBV18	TRBJ2-3	once	.	CASSPSGVDYTQYF	TGTGCCAGCTCCCCTAGTGGGGTCGATTATACGCAGTATTTT
TRBV5-1	TRBJ1-2	.	TRBD1	CASSRQGVDYGYTF	TGCGCCAGCAGCCGACAGGGGGTTGACTATGGCTACACCTTC
TRBV5-6	TRBJ2-7	.	.	CASSLGTLSYEQYF	TGTGCCAGCAGCTTGGGGACGCTCTCCTACGAGCAGTACTTC
TRBV7-9	TRBJ2-7	.	TRBD2	CASSLALGEGYF	TGTGCCAGCAGCTTAGCGCTTGGGGAGGGGTACTTC